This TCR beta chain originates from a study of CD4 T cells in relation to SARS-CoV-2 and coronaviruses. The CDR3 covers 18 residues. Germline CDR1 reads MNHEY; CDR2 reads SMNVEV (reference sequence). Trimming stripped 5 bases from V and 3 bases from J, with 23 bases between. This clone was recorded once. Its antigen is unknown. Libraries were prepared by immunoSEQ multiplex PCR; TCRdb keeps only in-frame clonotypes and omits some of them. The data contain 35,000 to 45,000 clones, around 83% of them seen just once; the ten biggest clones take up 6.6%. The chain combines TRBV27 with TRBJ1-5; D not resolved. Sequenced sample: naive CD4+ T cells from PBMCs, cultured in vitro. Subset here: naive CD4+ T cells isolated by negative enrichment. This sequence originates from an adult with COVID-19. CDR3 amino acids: CASSASGDTRVYNQPQHF. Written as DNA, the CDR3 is TGTGCCAGCAGTGCTTCCGGAGACACTCGGGTGTACAATCAGCCCCAGCATTTT.